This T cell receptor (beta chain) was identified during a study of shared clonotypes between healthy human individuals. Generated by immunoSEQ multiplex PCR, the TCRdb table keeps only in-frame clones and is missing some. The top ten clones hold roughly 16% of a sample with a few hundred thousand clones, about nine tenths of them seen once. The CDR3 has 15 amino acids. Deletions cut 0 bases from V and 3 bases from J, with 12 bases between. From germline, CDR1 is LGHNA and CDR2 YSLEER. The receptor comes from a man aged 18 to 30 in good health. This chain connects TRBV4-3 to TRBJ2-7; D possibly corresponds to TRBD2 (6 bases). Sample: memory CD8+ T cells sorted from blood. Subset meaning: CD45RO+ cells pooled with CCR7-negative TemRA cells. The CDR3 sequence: CASSQDQGLLYEQYF. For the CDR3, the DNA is TGCGCCAGCAGCCAAGATCAGGGACTCCTCTACGAGCAGTACTTC.